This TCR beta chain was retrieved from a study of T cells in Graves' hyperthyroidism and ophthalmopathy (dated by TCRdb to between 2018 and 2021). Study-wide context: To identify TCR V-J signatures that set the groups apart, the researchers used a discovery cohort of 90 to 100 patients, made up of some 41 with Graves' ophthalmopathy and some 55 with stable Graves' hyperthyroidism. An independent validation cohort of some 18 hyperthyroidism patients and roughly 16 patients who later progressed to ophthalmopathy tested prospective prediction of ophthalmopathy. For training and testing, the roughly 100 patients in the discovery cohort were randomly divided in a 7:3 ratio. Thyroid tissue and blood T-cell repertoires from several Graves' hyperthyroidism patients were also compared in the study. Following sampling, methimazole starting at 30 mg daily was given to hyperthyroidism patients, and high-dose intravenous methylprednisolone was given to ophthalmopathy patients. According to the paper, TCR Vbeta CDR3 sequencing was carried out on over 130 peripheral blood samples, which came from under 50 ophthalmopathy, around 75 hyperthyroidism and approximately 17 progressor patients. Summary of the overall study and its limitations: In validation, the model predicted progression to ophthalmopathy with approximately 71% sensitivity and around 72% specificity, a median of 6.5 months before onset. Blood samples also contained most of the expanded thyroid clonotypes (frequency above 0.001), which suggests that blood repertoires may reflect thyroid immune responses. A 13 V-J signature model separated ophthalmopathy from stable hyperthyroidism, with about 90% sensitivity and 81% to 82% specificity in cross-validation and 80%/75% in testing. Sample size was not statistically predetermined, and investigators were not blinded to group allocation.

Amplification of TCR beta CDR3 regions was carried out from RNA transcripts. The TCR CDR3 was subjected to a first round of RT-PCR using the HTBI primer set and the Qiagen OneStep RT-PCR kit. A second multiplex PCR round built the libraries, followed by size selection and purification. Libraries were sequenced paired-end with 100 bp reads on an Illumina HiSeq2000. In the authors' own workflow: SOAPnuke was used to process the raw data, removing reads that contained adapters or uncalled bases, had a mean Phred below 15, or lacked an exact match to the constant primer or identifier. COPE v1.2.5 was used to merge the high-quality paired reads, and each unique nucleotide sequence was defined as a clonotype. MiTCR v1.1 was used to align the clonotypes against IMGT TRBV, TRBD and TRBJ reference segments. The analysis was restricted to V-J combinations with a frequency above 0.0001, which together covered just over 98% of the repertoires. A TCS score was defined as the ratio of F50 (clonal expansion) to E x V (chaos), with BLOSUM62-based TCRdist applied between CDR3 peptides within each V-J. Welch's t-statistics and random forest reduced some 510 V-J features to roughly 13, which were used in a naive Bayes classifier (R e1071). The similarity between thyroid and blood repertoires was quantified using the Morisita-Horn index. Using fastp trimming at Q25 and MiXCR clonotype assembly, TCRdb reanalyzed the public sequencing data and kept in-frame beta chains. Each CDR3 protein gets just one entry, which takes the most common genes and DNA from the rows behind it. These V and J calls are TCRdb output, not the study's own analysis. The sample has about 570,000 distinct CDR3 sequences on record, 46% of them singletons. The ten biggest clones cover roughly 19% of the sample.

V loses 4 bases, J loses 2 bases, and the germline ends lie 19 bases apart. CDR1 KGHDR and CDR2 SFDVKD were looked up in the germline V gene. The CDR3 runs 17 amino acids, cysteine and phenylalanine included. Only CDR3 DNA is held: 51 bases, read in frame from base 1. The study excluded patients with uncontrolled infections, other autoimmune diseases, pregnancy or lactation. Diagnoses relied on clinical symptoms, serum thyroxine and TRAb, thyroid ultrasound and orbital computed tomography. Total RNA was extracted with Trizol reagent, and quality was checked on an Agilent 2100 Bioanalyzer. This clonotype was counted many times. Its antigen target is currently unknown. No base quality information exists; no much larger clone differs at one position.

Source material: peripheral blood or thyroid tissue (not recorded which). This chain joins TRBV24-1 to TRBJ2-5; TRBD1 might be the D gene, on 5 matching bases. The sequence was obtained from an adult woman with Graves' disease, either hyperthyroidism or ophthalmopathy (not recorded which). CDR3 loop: CATSDPQAGREQETQYF. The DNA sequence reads TGTGCCACCAGTGACCCCCAAGCAGGGCGCGAGCAAGAGACCCAGTACTTC.